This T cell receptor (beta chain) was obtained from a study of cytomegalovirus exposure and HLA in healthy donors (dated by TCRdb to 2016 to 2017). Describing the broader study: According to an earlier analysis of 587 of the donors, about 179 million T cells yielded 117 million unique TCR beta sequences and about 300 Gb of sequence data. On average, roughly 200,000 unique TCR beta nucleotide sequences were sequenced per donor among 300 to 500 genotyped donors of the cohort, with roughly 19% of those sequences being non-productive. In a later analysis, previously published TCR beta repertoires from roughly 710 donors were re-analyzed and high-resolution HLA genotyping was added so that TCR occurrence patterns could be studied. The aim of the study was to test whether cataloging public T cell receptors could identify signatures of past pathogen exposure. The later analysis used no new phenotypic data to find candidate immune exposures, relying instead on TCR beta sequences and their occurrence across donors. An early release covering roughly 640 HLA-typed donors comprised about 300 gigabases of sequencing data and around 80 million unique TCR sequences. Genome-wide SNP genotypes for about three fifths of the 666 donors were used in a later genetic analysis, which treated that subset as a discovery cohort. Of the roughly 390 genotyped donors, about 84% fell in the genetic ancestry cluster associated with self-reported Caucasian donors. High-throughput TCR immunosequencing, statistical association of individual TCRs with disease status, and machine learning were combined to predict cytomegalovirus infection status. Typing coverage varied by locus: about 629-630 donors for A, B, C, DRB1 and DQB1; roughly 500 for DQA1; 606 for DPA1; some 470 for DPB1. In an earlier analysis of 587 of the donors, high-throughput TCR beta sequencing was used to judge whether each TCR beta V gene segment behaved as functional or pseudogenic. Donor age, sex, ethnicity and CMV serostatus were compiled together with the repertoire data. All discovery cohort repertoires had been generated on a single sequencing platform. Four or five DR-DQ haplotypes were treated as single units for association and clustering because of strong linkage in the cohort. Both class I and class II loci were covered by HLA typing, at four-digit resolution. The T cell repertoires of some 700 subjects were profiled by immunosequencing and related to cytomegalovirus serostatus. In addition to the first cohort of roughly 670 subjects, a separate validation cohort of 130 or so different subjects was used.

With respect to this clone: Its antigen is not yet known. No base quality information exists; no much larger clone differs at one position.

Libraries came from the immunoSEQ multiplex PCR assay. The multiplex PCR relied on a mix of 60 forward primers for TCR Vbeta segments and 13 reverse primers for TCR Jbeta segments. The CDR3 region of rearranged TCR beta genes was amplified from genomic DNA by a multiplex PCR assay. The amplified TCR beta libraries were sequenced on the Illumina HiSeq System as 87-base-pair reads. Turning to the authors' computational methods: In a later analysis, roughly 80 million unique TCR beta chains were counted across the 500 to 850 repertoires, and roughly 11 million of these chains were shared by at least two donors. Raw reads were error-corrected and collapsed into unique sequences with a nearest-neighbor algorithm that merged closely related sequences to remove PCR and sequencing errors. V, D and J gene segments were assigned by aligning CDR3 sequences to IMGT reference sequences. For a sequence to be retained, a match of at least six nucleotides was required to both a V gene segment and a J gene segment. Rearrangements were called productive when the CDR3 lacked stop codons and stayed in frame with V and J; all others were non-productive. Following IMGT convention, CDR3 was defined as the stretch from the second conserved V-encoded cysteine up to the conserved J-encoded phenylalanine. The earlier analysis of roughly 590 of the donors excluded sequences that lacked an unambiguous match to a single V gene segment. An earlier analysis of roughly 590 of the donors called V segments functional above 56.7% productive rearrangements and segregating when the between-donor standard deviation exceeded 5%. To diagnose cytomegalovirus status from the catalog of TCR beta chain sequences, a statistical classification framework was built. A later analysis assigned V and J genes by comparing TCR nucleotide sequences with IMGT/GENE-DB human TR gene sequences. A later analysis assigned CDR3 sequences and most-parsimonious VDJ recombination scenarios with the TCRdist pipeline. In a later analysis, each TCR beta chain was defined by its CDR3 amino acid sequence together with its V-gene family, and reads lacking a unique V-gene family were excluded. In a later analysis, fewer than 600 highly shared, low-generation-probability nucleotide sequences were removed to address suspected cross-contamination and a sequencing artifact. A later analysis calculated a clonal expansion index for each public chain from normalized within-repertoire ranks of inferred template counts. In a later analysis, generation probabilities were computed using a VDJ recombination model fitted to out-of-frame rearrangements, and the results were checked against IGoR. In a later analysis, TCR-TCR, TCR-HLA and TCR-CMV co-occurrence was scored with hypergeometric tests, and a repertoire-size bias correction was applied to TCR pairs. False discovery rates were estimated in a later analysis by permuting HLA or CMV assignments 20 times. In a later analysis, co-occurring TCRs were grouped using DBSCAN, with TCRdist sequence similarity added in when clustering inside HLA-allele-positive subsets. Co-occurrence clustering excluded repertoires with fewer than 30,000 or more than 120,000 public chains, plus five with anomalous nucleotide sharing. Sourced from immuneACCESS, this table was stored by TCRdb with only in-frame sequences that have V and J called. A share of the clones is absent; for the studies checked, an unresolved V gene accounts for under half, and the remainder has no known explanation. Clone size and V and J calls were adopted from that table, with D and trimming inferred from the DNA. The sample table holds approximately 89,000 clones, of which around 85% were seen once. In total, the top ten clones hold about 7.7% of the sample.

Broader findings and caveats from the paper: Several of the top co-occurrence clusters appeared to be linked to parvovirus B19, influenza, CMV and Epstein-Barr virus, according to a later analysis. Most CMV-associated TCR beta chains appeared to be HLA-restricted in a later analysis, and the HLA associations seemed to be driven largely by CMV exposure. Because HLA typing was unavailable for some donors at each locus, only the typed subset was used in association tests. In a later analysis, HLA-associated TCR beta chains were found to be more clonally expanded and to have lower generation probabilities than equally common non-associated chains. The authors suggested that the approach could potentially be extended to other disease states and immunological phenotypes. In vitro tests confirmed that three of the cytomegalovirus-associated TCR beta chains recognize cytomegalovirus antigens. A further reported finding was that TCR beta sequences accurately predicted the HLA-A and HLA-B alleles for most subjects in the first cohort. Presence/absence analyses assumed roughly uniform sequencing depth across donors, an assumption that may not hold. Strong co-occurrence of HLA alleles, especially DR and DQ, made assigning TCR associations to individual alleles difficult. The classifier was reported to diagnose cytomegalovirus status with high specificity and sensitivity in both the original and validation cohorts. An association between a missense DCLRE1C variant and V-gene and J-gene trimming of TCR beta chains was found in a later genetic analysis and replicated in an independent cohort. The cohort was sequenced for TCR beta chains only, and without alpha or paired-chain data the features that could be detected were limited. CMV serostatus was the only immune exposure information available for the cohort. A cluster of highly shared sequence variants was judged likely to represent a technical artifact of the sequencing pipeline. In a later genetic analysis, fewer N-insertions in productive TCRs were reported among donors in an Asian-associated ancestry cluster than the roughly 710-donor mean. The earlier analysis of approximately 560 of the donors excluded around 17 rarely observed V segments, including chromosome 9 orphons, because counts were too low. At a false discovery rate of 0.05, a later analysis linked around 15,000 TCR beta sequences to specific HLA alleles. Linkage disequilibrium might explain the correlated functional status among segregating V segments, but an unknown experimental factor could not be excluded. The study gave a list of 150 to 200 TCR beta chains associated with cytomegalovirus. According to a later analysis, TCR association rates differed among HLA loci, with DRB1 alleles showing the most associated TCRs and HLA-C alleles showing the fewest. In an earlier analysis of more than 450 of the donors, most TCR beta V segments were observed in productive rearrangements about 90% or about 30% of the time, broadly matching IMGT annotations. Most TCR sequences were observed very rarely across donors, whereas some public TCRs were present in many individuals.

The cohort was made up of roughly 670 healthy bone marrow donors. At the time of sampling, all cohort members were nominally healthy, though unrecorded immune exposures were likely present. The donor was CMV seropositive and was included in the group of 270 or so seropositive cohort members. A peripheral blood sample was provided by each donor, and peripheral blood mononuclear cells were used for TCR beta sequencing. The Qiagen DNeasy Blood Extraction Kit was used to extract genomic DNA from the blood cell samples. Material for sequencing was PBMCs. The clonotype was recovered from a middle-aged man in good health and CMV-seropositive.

The DNA sequence is as follows: TGTGCCAGCAGCAGGGGGTTAAACACTGAAGCTTTCTTT. This is translated as CASSRGLNTEAFF. In this chain, TRBV5-5 is recombined with TRBJ1-1; a weak D assignment points to TRBD1 (6 bases agree). The trim is 4 bases for V and 2 bases for J, with a gap of 9 bases between the germline ends. The CDR3 holds 13 amino acids from the cysteine to the phenylalanine. Kept here is only the CDR3 DNA, which spans 39 bases and is read in frame from base 1. CDR1 and CDR2, looked up from the germline V gene (reference sequence), are SGHKS and YYEKEE.